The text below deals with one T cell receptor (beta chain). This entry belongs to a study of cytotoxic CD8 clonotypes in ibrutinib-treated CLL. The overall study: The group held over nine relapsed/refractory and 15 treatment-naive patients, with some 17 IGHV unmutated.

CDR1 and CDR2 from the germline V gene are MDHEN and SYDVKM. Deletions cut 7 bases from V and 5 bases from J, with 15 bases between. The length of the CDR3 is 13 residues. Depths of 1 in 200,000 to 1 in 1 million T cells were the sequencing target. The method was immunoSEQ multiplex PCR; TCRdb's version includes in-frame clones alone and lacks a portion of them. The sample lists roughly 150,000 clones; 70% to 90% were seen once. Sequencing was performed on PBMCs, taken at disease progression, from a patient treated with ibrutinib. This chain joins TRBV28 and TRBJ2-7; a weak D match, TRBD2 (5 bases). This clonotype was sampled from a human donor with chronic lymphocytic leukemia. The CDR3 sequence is CASMKGTRHEQYF. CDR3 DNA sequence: TGTGCCAGCATGAAGGGAACTAGACACGAGCAGTACTTC.